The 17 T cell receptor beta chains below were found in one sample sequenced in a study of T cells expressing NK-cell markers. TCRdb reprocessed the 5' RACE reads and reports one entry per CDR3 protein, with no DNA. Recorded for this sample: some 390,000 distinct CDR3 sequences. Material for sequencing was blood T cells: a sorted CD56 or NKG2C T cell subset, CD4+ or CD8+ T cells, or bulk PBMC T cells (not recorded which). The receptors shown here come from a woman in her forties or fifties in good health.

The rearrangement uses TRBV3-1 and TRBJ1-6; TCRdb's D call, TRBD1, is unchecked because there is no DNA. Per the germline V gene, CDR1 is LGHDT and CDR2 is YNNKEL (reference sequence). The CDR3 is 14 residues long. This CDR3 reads CASSQGTGISPLHF.

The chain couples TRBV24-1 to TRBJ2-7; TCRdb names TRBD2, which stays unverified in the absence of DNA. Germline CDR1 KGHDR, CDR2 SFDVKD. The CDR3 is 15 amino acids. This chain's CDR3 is CATSEGGRPTSEQYF.

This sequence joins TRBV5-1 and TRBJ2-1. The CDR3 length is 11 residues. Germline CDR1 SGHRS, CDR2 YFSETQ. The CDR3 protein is CASSLSNEQFF.

CDR3 protein: CACRGVGQETQYF. This sequence joins TRBV19 and TRBJ2-5; TCRdb indicates TRBD1, and absent DNA this call remains unverified. The CDR3 runs 13 residues. Germline assignment: CDR1 LNHDA and CDR2 SQIVND (reference sequence).

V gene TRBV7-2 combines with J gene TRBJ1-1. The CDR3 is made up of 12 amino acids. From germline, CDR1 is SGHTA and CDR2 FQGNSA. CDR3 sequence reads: CASSLAFAEAFF.

The CDR3 here is CASSQGDRGFTDTQYF. This chain uses TRBV4-1 with TRBJ2-3; TCRdb proposes TRBD1, but this gene call is untestable without DNA. The CDR3 is made up of 16 amino acids. Germline V CDR1 and CDR2: MGHRA, YSYEKL.

The CDR3 region is CASSVDSGVLYEQYF. The chain recombines TRBV9 with TRBJ2-7; TCRdb selects TRBD2, and the lack of DNA leaves this call unchecked. CDR3 length: 15 amino acids. Germline loops: CDR1 SGDLS, CDR2 YYNGEE.

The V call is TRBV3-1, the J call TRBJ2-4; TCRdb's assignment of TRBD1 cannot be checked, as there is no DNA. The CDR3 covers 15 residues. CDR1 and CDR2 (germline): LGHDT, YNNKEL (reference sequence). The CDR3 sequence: CASSQGTLAKNIQYF.

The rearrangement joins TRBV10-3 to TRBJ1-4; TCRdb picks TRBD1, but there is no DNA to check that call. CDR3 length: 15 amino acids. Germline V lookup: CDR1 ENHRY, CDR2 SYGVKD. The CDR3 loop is CAISGGTASNEKLFF.

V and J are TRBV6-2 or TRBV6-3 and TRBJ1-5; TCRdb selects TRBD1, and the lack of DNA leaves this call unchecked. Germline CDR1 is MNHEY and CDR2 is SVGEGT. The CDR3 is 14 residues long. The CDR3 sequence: CASRLTGQGQPQHF.

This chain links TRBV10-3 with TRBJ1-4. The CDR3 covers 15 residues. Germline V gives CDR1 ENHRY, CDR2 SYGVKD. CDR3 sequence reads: CAISEEGTWDEKLFF.

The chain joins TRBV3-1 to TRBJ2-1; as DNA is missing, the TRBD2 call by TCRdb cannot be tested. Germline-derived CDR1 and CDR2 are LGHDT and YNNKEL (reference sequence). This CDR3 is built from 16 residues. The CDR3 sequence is CASSFWTSGIYNEQFF.

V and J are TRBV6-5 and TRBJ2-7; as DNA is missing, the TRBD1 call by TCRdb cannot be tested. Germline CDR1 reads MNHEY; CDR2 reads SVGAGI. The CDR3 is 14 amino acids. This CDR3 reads CASTIREGPYEQYF.

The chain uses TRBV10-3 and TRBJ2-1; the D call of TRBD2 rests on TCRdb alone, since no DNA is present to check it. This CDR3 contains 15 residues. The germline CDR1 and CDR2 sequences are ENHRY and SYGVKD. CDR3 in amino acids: CAISEGRSPYNEQFF.

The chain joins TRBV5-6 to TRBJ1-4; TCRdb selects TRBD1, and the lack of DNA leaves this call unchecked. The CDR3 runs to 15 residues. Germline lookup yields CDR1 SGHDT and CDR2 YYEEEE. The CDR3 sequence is CASSLVGESNEKLFF.

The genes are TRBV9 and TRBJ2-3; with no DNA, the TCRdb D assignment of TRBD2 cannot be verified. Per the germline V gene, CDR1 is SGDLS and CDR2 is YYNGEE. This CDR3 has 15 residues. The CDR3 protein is CASSVESGSSDTQYF.

The CDR3 sequence: CATSDLASDQETQYF. The J gene is TRBJ2-5, the V gene TRBV24-1; the D call of TRBD2 rests on TCRdb alone, since no DNA is present to check it. Germline CDR1 is KGHDR and CDR2 is SFDVKD. The CDR3 runs to 15 residues.